The clone carrying this T cell receptor (beta chain) appeared many times. Preparation of the TCRbeta library was carried out with unique molecular identifiers. MiXCR, applied by TCRdb to the PCR reads, yields one record per CDR3 protein. The data show 97,000 or so distinct CDR3 sequences, roughly 6% seen once. The data are from a study of T-cell reconstitution after alpha-beta-depleted transplantation in children. V dropped 4 bases and J dropped 4 bases, with 20 bases sitting between them. The CDR3 has 17 residues. Germline CDR1 is LGHDT and CDR2 is YNNKEL (reference sequence). The chain joins TRBV3-1 to TRBJ2-1, with D perhaps TRBD2 (5 bases). This sequence was found in a female patient aged 2-10 years who had a stem cell transplant for Fanconi anemia, so the T cells may come from the graft donor. Sample: PBMCs, mostly from graft donor cells, taken 60 days after TCRalphabeta/CD19-depleted stem cell transplant. The CDR3 region has the DNA TGTGCCAGCAGCCGAATGGACTCCTCTCTCCCTTACAATGAGCAGTTCTTC. It codes for CASSRMDSSLPYNEQFF.